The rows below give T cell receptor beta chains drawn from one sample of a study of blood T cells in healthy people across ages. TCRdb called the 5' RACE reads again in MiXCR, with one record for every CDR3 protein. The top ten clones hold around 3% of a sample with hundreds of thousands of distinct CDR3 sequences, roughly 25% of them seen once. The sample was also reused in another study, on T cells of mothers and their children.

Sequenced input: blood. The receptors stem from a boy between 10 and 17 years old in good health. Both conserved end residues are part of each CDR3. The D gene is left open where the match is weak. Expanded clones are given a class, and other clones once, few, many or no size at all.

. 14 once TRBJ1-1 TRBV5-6 TGTGCCAGCATCCAGCGGGCAGGGGTCACTGAAGCCTTCTTT CASIQRAGVTEAFF
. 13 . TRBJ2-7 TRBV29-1 TGCAGCGCGCAGTACGGGAGAGGAGACGAGCAGTACTTC CSAQYGRGDEQYF
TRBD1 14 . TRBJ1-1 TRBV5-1 TGCGCCAGCAGCGTCGGACAGGGGGGAACTGAAGCTTTCTTT CASSVGQGGTEAFF
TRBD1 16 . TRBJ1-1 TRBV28 TGTGCCAGCAGTCAGCTCCGGGACAGGGTTGACACTGAAGCTTTCTTT CASSQLRDRVDTEAFF
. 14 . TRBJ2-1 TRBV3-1 TGTGCCAGCAGCCACCTCGGGACTCCTGGTGAGCAGTTCTTC CASSHLGTPGEQFF
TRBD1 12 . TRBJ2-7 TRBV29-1 TGCAGCGACCCGGGACAGGGGTACGAGCAGTACTTC CSDPGQGYEQYF
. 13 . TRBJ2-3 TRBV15 TGTGCCACCAGCAGAGAGGCAGGCCATACGCAGTATTTT CATSREAGHTQYF
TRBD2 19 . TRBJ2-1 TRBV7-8 TGTGCCAGCAGCTTAGACCCGGGACTAGCGGGGTCAACCTACAATGAGCAGTTCTTC CASSLDPGLAGSTYNEQFF
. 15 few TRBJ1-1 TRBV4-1 TGCGCCAGCAGCCAAGATCCCCCTAGTCCCCTTGAAGCTTTCTTT CASSQDPPSPLEAFF
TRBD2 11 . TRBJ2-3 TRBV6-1 TGTGCCAGCAGGACGGGGGGGACGCAGTATTTT CASRTGGTQYF
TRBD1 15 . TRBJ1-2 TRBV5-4 TGTGCCAGCAGCTCACCGGGACAGGGAGTCCATGGCTACACCTTC CASSSPGQGVHGYTF
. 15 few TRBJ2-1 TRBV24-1 TGTGCCACCAGTGATAGCGGAGAGGGCCACAATGAGCAGTTCTTC CATSDSGEGHNEQFF
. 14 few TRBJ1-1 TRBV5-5 TGTGCCAGCAGCTTGGCGCCCCCGAACACTGAAGCTTTCTTT CASSLAPPNTEAFF
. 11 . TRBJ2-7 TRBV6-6 TGTGCCACCAGTCTCGGCCACGAGCAGTACTTC CATSLGHEQYF
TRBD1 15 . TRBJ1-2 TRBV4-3 TGCGCCAGCAGCCAAAACAGGGGCGAAGGCTATGGCTACACCTTC CASSQNRGEGYGYTF
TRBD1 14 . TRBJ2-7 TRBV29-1 TGCAGCGTTGAAGATCAGACAGGGGGGATTGAGCAGTACTTC CSVEDQTGGIEQYF
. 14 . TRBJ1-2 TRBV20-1 TGCAGTGCTAGCCAGGGAGGTACTAACTATGGCTACACCTTC CSASQGGTNYGYTF
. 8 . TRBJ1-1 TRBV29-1 TGCGTGGGCTTGAAAGCTTTCTTT CVGLKAFF
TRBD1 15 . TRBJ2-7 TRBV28 TGTGCCAGCACCCCGGGACAGGTTAAACTAGGCGAGCAGTACTTC CASTPGQVKLGEQYF
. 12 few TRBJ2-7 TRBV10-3 TGTGCCATCAGCGGACTATCCTACGAGCAGTACTTC CAISGLSYEQYF
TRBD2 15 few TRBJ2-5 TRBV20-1 TGCAGTGCCGTTCCACAGCGGGGGGCGGGAGGGACCCAGTACTTC CSAVPQRGAGGTQYF
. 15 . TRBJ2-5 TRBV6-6 TGTGCCAGCAGTTACTCGGGGGGGCTAGGGGAGACCCAGTACTTC CASSYSGGLGETQYF
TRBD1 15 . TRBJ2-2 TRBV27 TGTGCCAGCCGCCCGGGACAGAGAAACACCGGGGAGCTGTTTTTT CASRPGQRNTGELFF
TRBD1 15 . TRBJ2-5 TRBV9 TGTGCCAGCAGCGGTGGACAGGGAAGGGGAGAGACCCAGTACTTC CASSGGQGRGETQYF
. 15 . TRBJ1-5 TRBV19 TGTGCCAGTAGTACTCTGTCGACTAGCAATCAGCCCCAGCATTTT CASSTLSTSNQPQHF
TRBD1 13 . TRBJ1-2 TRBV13 TGTGCCACCGGGACAGGGGGCGGCTATGGCTACACCTTC CATGTGGGYGYTF
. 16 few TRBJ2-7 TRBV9 TGTGCCAGCAGCGTAGGTGGAGGGACAAAAGACTGCGAGCAGTACTTC CASSVGGGTKDCEQYF